The present TCR beta chain was sequenced within a study of beta chain features in type 1 diabetes. Study-level background: What patients shared with healthy donors was a similar profile of age, gender and cell yields.

TCRB transcripts that were expressed got sequenced, as all of the isolated RNA had been reverse transcribed. This table comes from immunoSEQ multiplex PCR, and its TCRdb copy is limited to in-frame clones, with some not included. The data contain hundreds of thousands of clones, around 12% of them seen just once; the ten biggest clones take up 0.0095% to 0.012%. In regard to this clone: The antigen is unknown.

Via CD45RO/CCR7/CD25/CD127/CD95/CD27, cells of the CD4+ naive, central memory, regulatory and stem cell-like memory subsets were sorted. Populations isolated by sorting all had purity greater than 95%. The V gene's germline CDR1 is SGHAT and CDR2 FQNNGV. The V and J ends lost 6 bases and 1 base respectively, with 7 bases between them. The CDR3 spans 13 residues. Overall study findings and caveats: A potential PCR bias toward shorter templates would be equal in patient and control samples. In all four CD4+ subsets, TCRB CDR3 length was significantly, moderately reduced in type 1 diabetes.

The chain is built from TRBV11-2 and TRBJ1-5, with D unclear. Sequences were obtained from naive CD4+ T cells from blood. The clonotype was recovered from a woman aged 18-29 years with type 1 diabetes. The CDR3 DNA reads TGTGCCAGCAGTGTAGAGAGCAATCAGCCCCAGCATTTT. Residues: CASSVESNQPQHF.